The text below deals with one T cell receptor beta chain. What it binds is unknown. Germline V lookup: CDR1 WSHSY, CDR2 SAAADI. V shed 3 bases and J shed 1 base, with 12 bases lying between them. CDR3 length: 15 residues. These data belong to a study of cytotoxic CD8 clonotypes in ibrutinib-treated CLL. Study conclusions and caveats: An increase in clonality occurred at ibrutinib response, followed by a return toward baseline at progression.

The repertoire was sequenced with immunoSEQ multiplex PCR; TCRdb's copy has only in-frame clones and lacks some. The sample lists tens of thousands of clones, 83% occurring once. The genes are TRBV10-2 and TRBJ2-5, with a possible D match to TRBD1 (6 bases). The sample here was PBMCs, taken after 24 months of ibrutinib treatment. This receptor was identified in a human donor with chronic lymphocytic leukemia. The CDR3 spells CASSEWAQGQETQYF. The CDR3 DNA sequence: TGCGCCAGCAGTGAATGGGCACAGGGCCAAGAGACCCAGTACTTC.